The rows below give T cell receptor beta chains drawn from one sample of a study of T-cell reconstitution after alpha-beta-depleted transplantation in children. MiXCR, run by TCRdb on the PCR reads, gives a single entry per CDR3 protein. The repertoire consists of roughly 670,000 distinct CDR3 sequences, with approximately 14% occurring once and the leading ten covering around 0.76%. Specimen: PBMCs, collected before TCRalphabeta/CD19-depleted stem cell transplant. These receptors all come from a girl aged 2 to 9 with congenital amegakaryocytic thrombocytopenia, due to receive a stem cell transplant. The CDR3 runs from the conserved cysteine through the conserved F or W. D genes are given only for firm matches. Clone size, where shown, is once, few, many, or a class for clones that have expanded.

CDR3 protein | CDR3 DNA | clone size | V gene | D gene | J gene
CASSSPGLEVRNEQFF | TGTGCCAGCAGCAGTCCGGGACTAGAGGTTCGCAATGAGCAGTTCTTC | many | TRBV28 | TRBD2 | TRBJ2-1
CASSFPGTSGPIAADTQYF | TGTGCCAGCAGTTTCCCCGGGACTAGCGGGCCGATCGCCGCAGATACGCAGTATTTT | - | TRBV28 | TRBD2 | TRBJ2-3
CASAPGHSYEQYF | TGTGCCAGCGCCCCTGGCCACTCCTACGAGCAGTACTTC | few | TRBV27 | - | TRBJ2-7
CSARVFQGGNYGYTF | TGCAGTGCTAGGGTCTTTCAAGGGGGTAACTATGGCTACACCTTC | once | TRBV20-1 | - | TRBJ1-2
CASKEDLQETQYF | TGCGCCAGCAAGGAGGATTTACAAGAGACCCAGTACTTC | many | TRBV5-1 | - | TRBJ2-5
CSAGPGQGINIQYF | TGCAGTGCTGGCCCTGGACAGGGAATAAACATTCAGTACTTC | many | TRBV20-1 | TRBD1 | TRBJ2-4
CASSYLGGVGNEQFF | TGTGCCAGCAGCTACTTGGGAGGGGTCGGCAATGAGCAGTTCTTC | few | TRBV27 | TRBD2 | TRBJ2-1
CSASRTGREQFF | TGCAGTGCTAGCCGGACAGGGCGCGAGCAGTTCTTC | - | TRBV20-1 | TRBD1 | TRBJ2-1
CASSSFRDSSYEQYF | TGTGCCAGCAGTTCTTTCCGAGACAGTTCCTACGAGCAGTACTTC | many | TRBV27 | - | TRBJ2-7
CSSGQHQETQYF | TGCAGCTCGGGACAGCACCAAGAGACCCAGTACTTC | many | TRBV29-1 | TRBD1 | TRBJ2-5
CASSPPDLFYDTDTQYF | TGTGCCAGCTCACCCCCGGACCTCTTCTATGACACAGATACGCAGTATTTT | - | TRBV18 | - | TRBJ2-3
CSARDYLREGNEQYF | TGCAGTGCTAGAGATTATCTGCGGGAGGGCAACGAGCAGTACTTC | many | TRBV20-1 | TRBD2 | TRBJ2-7
CASSPRAGTNTGELFF | TGTGCCAGCAGCCCCCGGGCGGGAACGAACACCGGGGAGCTGTTTTTT | - | TRBV7-2 | - | TRBJ2-2
CASAGTSAFYEQYF | TGTGCCAGCGCAGGGACTAGCGCTTTCTACGAGCAGTACTTC | many | TRBV27 | TRBD2 | TRBJ2-7
CATSLGELRPDTQYF | TGTGCCACCAGCCTCGGGGAACTAAGACCAGATACGCAGTATTTT | many | TRBV15 | - | TRBJ2-3
CASSGVSARGRASPRADTQYF | TGCGCCAGCAGCGGGGTATCGGCGCGGGGGCGAGCTTCTCCACGGGCAGATACGCAGTATTTT | - | TRBV5-1 | - | TRBJ2-3
CADSSGTINEQFF | TGTGCCGACAGTTCCGGGACAATCAATGAGCAGTTCTTC | few | TRBV2 | - | TRBJ2-1
CSASLMNTEAFF | TGCAGTGCTAGCCTCATGAACACTGAAGCTTTCTTT | many | TRBV20-1 | - | TRBJ1-1
CASSQVGGRQFTNEQFF | TGTGCCAGCAGCCAAGTCGGCGGGAGGCAGTTTACCAATGAGCAGTTCTTC | few | TRBV3-1 | TRBD2 | TRBJ2-1
CSVESSGANVLTF | TGCAGCGTTGAAAGCTCTGGGGCCAACGTCCTGACTTTC | many | TRBV29-1 | - | TRBJ2-6
CASSSLRYRGETQYF | TGTGCCAGCAGTTCCCTCAGGTATAGGGGAGAGACCCAGTACTTC | - | TRBV27 | - | TRBJ2-5
CASTLTLGGTEAFF | TGTGCCAGCACCCTAACACTAGGGGGCACTGAAGCTTTCTTT | many | TRBV7-9 | - | TRBJ1-1
CASSQGTVTQYF | TGTGCCAGCAGTCAGGGAACGGTGACCCAGTACTTC | - | TRBV6-5 | - | TRBJ2-5
CASSLYRGGETQYF | TGCGCCAGCAGCTTGTACAGGGGAGGGGAGACCCAGTACTTC | - | TRBV5-1 | - | TRBJ2-5
CASSLGTGSAGEQFF | TGTGCCAGCAGCCTAGGAACAGGGTCAGCGGGTGAGCAGTTCTTC | many | TRBV7-8 | - | TRBJ2-1
CASSRQWSSTDTQYF | TGTGCCAGCTCTCGACAGTGGTCTAGCACAGATACGCAGTATTTT | many | TRBV27 | - | TRBJ2-3
CSASVSGANVLTF | TGCAGTGCCTCGGTCTCTGGGGCCAACGTCCTGACTTTC | - | TRBV20-1 | - | TRBJ2-6
CSADQSGYNEQFF | TGCAGTGCGGACCAAAGCGGTTACAATGAGCAGTTCTTC | many | TRBV20-1 | - | TRBJ2-1
CSARQNTGELFF | TGCAGTGCTAGACAGAACACCGGGGAGCTGTTTTTT | few | TRBV20-1 | - | TRBJ2-2
CASSNRAVSGRAWGSYNEQFF | TGCGCCAGCAGCAATCGGGCGGTTAGCGGGAGGGCCTGGGGCTCCTACAATGAGCAGTTCTTC | few | TRBV5-1 | TRBD2 | TRBJ2-1
CASSVGRTSFNEQFF | TGTGCCAGCAGCGTAGGTAGGACTAGCTTTAATGAGCAGTTCTTC | few | TRBV9 | TRBD2 | TRBJ2-1
CASSQRVPDTQYF | TGTGCCAGCAGCCAACGGGTCCCAGATACGCAGTATTTT | few | TRBV14 | - | TRBJ2-3
CSARPNRRETNEKLFF | TGCAGTGCTAGACCCAACAGGAGAGAAACTAATGAAAAACTGTTTTTT | - | TRBV20-1 | - | TRBJ1-4
CSVERQGRPPYEQYF | TGCAGCGTTGAGAGACAGGGGCGTCCCCCCTACGAGCAGTACTTC | - | TRBV29-1 | TRBD1 | TRBJ2-7
CSVASQGPYGYTF | TGCAGCGTAGCATCACAAGGACCTTATGGCTACACCTTC | many | TRBV29-1 | - | TRBJ1-2
CASSPGGSNYGYTF | TGTGCCAGCAGCCCAGGGGGCTCGAACTATGGCTACACCTTC | many | TRBV12-3/TRBV12-4 | TRBD1 | TRBJ1-2
CASSTGDSGSQPQHF | TGTGCCAGCAGCACCGGGGACAGCGGAAGTCAGCCCCAGCATTTT | many | TRBV5-5 | TRBD1 | TRBJ1-5
CSVGGHNTEAFF | TGCAGCGTTGGGGGCCACAACACTGAAGCTTTCTTT | many | TRBV29-1 | - | TRBJ1-1
CASSLWGLAGNIQYF | TGTGCCAGCAGCTTGTGGGGACTAGCGGGAAACATTCAGTACTTC | - | TRBV5-6 | TRBD2 | TRBJ2-4
CASSLGREYQPQHF | TGTGCCAGCAGTTTAGGCAGAGAATATCAGCCCCAGCATTTT | many | TRBV28 | - | TRBJ1-5
CASSPGGVPQPQHF | TGTGCCAGCTCACCAGGGGGGGTTCCCCAGCCCCAGCATTTT | - | TRBV18 | - | TRBJ1-5